This T cell receptor (beta chain) was observed in a study of blood T cell repertoires in COVID-19. Study background: Sample material is recorded as cDNA or gDNA derived from T cells, B-cell-depleted T cells, or PBMCs.

J gave up 5 bases and V 0 bases, and 5 bases lay outside the gene matches. The CDR3 is 16 residues long. Germline V gives CDR1 WSHSY, CDR2 SAAADI. The repertoire was sequenced with immunoSEQ multiplex PCR; TCRdb's copy has only in-frame clones and lacks some. The sample includes under 250,000 clones, 86% of them seen just once. The material sequenced was peripheral blood. The chain employs TRBV10-2 and TRBJ2-1, with 9 nucleotides matching TRBD1. The source of this sequence is a man aged 55 to 70 with acute or convalescent COVID-19. The CDR3 DNA sequence: TGCGCCAGCAGTGAGTCGGGGACAGGGAGTAACAATGAGCAGTTCTTC. Translation gives CASSESGTGSNNEQFF.